This TCR beta chain was sequenced during a study of blood T cell repertoires in COVID-19. Study background: Sample material is recorded as cDNA or gDNA derived from T cells, B-cell-depleted T cells, or PBMCs.

The Seattle site enrolled patients during active infection and followed them longitudinally. As handled by the study authors: Amplification of reference gene primers was used by the study to estimate nucleated cell counts. The assay was immunoSEQ multiplex PCR, and TCRdb's table has in-frame clones only and misses some. Clonal size and the V and J genes are those of that table, whereas D and trimming came from the DNA. The table shows some 160,000 clones, with around four fifths occurring only once. There are 16 residues in the CDR3. J was trimmed by 6 bases and V by 4 bases; bases with no gene match: 10. Germline CDR1 MGHRA, CDR2 YSYEKL.

This TCR was recovered from a woman aged 80 or over with COVID-19, enrolled during active disease. The V call is TRBV4-1, the J call TRBJ2-7, with 12 positions matching TRBD2. Sequenced: peripheral blood. The CDR3, as DNA: TGCGCCAGCAGCCTTCTAGCGGGAGGGCAGGATTTCGAGCAGTACTTC. The encoded protein is CASSLLAGGQDFEQYF.